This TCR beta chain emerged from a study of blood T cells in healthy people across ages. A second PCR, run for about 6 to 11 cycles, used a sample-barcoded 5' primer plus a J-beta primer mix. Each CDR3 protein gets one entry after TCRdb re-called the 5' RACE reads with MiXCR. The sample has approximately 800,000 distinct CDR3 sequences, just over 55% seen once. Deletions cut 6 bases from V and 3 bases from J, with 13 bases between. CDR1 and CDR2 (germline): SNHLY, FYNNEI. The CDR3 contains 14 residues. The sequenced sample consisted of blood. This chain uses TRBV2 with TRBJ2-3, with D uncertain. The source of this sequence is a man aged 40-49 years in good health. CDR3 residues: CASSPLVGTDTQYF. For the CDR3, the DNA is TGTGCCAGCAGCCCCTTGGTGGGGACAGATACGCAGTATTTT.